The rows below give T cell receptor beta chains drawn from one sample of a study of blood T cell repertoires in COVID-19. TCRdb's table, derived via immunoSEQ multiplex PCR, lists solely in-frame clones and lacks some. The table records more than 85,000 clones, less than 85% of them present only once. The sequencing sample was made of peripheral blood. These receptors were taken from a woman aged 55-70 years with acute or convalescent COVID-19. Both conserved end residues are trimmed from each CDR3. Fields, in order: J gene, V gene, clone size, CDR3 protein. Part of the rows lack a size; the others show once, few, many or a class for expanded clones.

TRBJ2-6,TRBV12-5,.,ASGLVLSREANVLT
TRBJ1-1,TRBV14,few,ASSRTGEVQVNTEAF
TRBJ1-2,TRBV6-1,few,ASSVGPQPGQARYT
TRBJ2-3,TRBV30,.,AWSLDLGTDTQY
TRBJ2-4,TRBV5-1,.,ASSLHSLAAKNIQY
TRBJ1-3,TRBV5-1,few,ASSLRGQAGNTIY
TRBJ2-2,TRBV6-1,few,ASSDIAGGNTGELF
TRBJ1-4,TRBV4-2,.,ASSQTSGAATNEKLF
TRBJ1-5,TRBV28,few,ASNRVRGNQPQH
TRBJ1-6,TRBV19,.,ASSTTGTGKSPLH
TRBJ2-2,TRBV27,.,ASSFLTEANTGELF
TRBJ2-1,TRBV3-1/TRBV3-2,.,ASSPRVGPRGVYNEQF
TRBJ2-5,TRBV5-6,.,ASIGGREETQY
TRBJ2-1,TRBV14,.,ASSPQREGPGNEQF
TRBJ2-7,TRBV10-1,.,ASSRGQAYEQY
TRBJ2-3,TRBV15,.,ATSRAGGTQY
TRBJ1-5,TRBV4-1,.,ASSHPRGDNQPQH
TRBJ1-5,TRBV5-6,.,ASSSRQGSQPQH
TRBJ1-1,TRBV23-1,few,ASSHERQGGTEAF
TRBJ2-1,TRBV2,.,ASRSDRGAYNEQF
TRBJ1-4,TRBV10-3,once,AISDRNEKLF
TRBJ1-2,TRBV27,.,ASSRSEGFTDGYT
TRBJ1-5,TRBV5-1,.,ASSLGTGEGQPQH
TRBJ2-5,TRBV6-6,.,ASSYQGQETQY
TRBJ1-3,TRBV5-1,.,ASSLDTSSSGNTIY
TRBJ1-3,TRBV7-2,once,ASSLSQFSGNTIY
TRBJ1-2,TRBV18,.,ASSPETGGEDGYT
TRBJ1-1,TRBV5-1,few,ASSPRGGNTEAF
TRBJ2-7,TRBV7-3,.,ASSLGLRDEQY
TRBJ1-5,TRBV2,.,ASSALGGFQPQH
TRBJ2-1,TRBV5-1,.,ASSRGWDRVGNEQF
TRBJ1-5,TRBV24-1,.,ATSGRGTGVQPQH
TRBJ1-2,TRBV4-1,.,ASSQVAGYGYT
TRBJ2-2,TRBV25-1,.,ASSATNTGELF
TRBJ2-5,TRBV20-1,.,SASPGTSGRGGTQY
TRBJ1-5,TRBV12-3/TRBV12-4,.,ASSLGRGQPQH
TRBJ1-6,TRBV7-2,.,ASSFRGDNSPLH
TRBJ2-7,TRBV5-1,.,ASSRGQERASSYEQY
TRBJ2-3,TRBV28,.,ASASGGAGDTQY
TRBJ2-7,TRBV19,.,ATRLAGTYEQY
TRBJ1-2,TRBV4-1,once,ASSQGGGAPLGYT
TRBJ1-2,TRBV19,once,ASSNPGYGYT
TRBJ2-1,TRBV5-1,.,ASSYVSTSYNEQF
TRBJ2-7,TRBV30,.,AWSVLGGGYEQY
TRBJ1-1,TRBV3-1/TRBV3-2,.,ASSSSELVAF
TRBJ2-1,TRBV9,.,ASSVDSGGTGNEQF
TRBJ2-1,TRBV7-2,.,ASSELAGVYNEQF
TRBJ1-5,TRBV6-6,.,ASSYSYQPQH
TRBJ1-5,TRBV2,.,ASSGGKVGNQPQH
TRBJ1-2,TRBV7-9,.,ASSLKGGDGYT
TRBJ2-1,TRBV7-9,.,ASSLRDNEQF
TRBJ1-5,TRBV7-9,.,ASSLLVAGGEQPQH
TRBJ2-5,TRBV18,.,ASSPASAAETQY
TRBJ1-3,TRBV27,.,ASSFQFGNTIY
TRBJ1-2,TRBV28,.,ASRPIPTYGYT
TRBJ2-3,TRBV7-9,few,ASSIAVDPGTQY
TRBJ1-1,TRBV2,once,ASSVELRTAEAF
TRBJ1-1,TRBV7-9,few,ASSLDRGISRTEAF
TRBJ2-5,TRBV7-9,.,ASSSKGKLGPETQY
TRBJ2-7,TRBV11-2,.,ASSLSDSHAYEQY